This TCR beta chain is from a study of blood T cell repertoires in COVID-19. Study-level information: Sites across the United States, Italy and Spain contributed samples from acute and convalescent COVID-19.

In the authors' workflow: Estimation of nucleated cell counts was performed using reference gene primer amplification. Some clones are missing from TCRdb's copy, which holds only in-frame ones; the method was immunoSEQ multiplex PCR. V, J and clone size are taken as reported in that table, and D and trimming were inferred from the DNA itself. The repertoire holds about 120,000 clones, with around 81% as singletons. The CDR3 spans 16 residues. Germline V gives CDR1 SGHTA, CDR2 FQGNSA. The V gene lost 2 bases and the J gene lost 4 bases, with 17 bases spanning the gap. Material for sequencing was peripheral blood. The TCR sequence derives from a man between 65 and 85 years old with acute or convalescent COVID-19. This chain joins TRBV7-2 and TRBJ1-1, with D possibly matching TRBD1 (5 bases). CDR3 sequence reads: CASSLYGHKAGTEAFF. The CDR3 nucleotides are TGTGCCAGCAGCTTATACGGACATAAGGCCGGCACTGAAGCTTTCTTT.